This T cell receptor beta chain emerged from a study of beta chain features in type 1 diabetes. The wider study: Age and gender were similar between patients and healthy donors, as were cell yields. Findings and limits, study-wide: TCRB CDR3s from Type 1 diabetes patients were moderately but significantly shorter in all four CD4+ subsets. Researchers reported that naive, central memory and Treg TCRB repertoires appeared more similar in patients than in healthy donors.

The CDR3 has 15 amino acids. V lost 2 bases and J lost 7, with 17 bases in between. The germline V gene has CDR1 MNHNY and CDR2 SVGAGI (reference sequence). Details on this clone: Its cognate antigen is unknown.

CD45RO/CCR7/CD25/CD127/CD95/CD27 staining was used to isolate CD4+ naive, central memory, regulatory and stem cell-like memory cells by sorting. Expressed TCRB transcripts were sequenced, since all the RNA that had been isolated was reverse transcribed. Data came from immunoSEQ multiplex PCR; TCRdb stores just in-frame clones and leaves some out. The sample has about 710,000 clones; around 15% are singletons. This clonotype was obtained from a young man with type 1 diabetes. This chain connects TRBV6-6 to TRBJ2-5, with D possibly TRBD2 on 5 matching bases. The sequenced material came from naive CD4+ T cells from blood. CDR3 nucleotides: TGTGCCAGCAGTTACGGCAGATGGGTCGGAGGGACCCAGTACTTC. Translation: CASSYGRWVGGTQYF.